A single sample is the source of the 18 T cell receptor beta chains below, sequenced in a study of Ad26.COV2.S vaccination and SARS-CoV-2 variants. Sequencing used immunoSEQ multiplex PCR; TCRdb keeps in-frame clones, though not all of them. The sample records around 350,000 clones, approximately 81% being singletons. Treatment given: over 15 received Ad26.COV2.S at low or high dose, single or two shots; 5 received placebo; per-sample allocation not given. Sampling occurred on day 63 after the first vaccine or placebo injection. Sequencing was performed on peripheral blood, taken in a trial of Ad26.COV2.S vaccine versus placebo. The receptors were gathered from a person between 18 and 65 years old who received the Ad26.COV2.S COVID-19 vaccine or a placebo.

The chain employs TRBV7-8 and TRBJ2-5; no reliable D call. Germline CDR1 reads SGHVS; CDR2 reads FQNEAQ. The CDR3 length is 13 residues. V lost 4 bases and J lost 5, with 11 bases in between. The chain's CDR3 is CASSSFPRETQYF. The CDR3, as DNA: TGTGCCAGCAGCTCCTTCCCGCGTGAGACCCAGTACTTC.

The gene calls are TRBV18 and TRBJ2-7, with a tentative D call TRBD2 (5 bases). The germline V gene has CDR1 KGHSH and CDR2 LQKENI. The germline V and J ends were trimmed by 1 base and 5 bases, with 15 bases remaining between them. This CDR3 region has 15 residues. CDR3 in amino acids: CASSPLLGVSHEQYF. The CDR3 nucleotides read TGTGCCAGCTCACCACTCCTCGGGGTTTCACACGAGCAGTACTTC. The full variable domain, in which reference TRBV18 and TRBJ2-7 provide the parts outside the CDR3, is NAGVMQNPRHLVRRRGQEARLRCSPMKGHSHVYWYRQLPEEGLKFMVYLQKENIIDESGMPKERFSAEFPKEGPSILRIQQVVRGDSAAYFCASSPLLGVSHEQYFGPGTRLTVT.

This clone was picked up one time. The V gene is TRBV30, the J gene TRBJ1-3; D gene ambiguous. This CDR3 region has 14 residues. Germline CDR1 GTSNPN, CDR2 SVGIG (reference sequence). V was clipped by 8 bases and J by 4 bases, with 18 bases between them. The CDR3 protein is CAAYERFGGNTIYF. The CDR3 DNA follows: TGTGCCGCCTACGAGAGGTTCGGAGGAAACACCATATATTTT. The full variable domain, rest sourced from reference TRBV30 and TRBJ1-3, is SQTIHQWPATLVQPVGSPLSLECTVEGTSNPNLYWYRQAAGRGLQLLFYSVGIGQISSEVPQNLSASRPQDRQFILSSKKLLLSDSGFYLCAAYERFGGNTIYFGEGSWLTVV.

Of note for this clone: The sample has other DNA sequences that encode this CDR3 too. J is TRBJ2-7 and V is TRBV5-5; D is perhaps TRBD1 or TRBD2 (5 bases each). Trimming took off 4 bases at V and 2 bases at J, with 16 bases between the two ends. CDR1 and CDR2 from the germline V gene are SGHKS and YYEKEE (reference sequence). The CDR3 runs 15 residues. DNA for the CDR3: TGTGCCAGCAGCCTGGCCGGGACGGTTACCTACGAGCAGTACTTC. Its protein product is CASSLAGTVTYEQYF.

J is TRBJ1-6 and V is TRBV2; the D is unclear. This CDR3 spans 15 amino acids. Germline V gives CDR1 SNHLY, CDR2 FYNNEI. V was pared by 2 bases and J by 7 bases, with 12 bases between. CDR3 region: CASSEFGIGNSPLHF. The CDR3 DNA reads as TGTGCCAGCAGTGAATTCGGTATTGGGAATTCACCCCTCCACTTT. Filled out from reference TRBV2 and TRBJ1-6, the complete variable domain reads EPEVTQTPSHQVTQMGQEVILRCVPISNHLYFYWYRQILGQKVEFLVSFYNNEISEKSEIFDDQFSVERPDGSNFTLKIRSTKLEDSAMYFCASSEFGIGNSPLHFGNGTRLTVT.

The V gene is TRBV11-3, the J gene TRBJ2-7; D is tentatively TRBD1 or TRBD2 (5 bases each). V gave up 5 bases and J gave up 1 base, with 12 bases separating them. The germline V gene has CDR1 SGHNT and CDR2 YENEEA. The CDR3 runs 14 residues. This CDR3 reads CASSRGGSSYEQYF. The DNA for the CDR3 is TGTGCCAGCAGCCGGGGCGGGTCGTCCTACGAGCAGTACTTC.

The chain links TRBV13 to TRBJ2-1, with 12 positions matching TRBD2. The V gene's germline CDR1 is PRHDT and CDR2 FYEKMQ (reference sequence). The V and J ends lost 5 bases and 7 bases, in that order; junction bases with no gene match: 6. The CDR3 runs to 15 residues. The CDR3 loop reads CASSLTSGSLNEQFF. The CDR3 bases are TGTGCCAGCAGCCTGACTAGCGGGAGTTTGAATGAGCAGTTCTTC.

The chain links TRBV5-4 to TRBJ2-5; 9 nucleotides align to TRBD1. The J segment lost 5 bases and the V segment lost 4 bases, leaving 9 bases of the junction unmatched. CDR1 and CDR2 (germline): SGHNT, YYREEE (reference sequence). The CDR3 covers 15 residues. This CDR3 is CASSSGTGLRETQYF. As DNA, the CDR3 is TGTGCCAGCAGCAGCGGGACAGGGTTACGGGAGACCCAGTACTTC.

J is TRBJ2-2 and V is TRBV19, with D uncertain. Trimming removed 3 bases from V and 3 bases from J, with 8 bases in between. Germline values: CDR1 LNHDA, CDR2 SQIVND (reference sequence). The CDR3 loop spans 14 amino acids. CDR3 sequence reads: CASSMDPYTGELFF. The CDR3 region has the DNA TGTGCCAGTAGTATGGACCCTTACACCGGGGAGCTGTTTTTT.

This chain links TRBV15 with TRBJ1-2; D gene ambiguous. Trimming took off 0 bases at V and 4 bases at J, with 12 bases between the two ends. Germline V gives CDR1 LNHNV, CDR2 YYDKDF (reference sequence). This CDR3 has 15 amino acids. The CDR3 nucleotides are TGTGCCACCAGCAGAGACTACGGAAGCAGCTATGGCTACACCTTC. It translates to CATSRDYGSSYGYTF.

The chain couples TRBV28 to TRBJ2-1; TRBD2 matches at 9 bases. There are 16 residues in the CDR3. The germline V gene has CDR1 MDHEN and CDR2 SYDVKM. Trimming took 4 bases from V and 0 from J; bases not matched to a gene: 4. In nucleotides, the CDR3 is TGTGCCAGCAGTTCCCCGCGGGAGGGCTCCTACAATGAGCAGTTCTTC. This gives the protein CASSSPREGSYNEQFF.

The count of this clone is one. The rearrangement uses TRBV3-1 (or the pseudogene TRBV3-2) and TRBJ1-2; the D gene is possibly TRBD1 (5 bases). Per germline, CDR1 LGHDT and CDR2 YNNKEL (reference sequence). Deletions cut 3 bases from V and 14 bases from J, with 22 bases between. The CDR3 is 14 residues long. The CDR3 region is CASSQILTGHLRTF. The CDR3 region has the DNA TGTGCCAGCAGCCAGATTCTAACCGGACACTTGAGAACCTTC.

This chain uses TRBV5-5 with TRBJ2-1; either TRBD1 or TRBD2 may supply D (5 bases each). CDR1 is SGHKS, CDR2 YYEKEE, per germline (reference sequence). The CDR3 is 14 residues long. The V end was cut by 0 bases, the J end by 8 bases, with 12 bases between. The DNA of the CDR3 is TGTGCCAGCAGCTTGGGGGGACGGTTCGATGAGCAGTTCTTC. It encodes CASSLGGRFDEQFF.

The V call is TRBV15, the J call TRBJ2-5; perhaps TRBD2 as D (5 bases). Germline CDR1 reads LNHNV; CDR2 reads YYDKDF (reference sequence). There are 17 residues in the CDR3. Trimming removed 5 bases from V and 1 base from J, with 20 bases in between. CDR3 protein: CATSSAPPTTSQETQYF. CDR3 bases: TGTGCCACCAGCTCCGCTCCCCCGACTACGAGCCAAGAGACCCAGTACTTC.

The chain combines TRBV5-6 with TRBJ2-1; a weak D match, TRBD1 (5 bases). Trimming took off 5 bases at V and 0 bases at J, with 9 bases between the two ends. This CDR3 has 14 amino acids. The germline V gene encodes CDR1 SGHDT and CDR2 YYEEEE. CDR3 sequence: CASRQGISYNEQFF. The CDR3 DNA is TGTGCCAGCAGGCAGGGAATCTCCTACAATGAGCAGTTCTTC. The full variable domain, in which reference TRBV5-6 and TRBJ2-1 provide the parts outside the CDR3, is DAGVTQSPTHLIKTRGQQVTLRCSPKSGHDTVSWYQQALGQGPQFIFQYYEEEERQRGNFPDRFSGHQFPNYSSELNVNALLLGDSALYLCASRQGISYNEQFFGPGTRLTVL.

For the CDR3, the DNA is TGTGCCAGCAGCAAAGTGAAGACTAGCGGGGGGAAGGGCCAAGAGACCCAGTACTTC. It yields the protein CASSKVKTSGGKGQETQYF. The chain uses TRBV21-1 and TRBJ2-5; TRBD2, as called in the table, went unchecked against the DNA. TRBV21-1 is a pseudogene segment. This CDR3 has 19 residues.

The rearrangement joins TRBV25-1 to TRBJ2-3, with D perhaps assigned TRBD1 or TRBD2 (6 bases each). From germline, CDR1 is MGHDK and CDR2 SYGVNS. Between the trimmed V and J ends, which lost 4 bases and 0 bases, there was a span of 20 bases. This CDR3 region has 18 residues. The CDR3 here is CASSAQRGDPSSTDTQYF. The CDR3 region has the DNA TGTGCCAGCAGTGCACAAAGGGGGGACCCGTCTAGCACAGATACGCAGTATTTT.

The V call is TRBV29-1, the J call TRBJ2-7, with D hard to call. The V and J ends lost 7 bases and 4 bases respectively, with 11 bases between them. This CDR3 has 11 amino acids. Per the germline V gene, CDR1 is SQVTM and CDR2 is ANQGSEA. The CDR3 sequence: CSALLGYEQYF. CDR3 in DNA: TGCAGCGCCCTTCTCGGGTACGAGCAGTACTTC.